The clone carrying this T cell receptor (beta chain) was recorded at least ten times. TCRdb reprocessed the 5' RACE reads via MiXCR and lists one record per CDR3 protein. The repertoire holds about 14,000 distinct CDR3 sequences, with 7.3% as singletons. V lost 1 base to trimming and J lost 1 base, with 12 bases between them. Germline V gene lookup returns CDR1 DFQATT and CDR2 SNEGSKA (reference sequence). This CDR3 contains 15 residues. The data stem from a study of T cells after yellow fever vaccination. Turning to the study itself: Libraries from low-cell-number fractions were prepared with the SMART-Seq v4 Ultra Low Input RNA kit.

The study's findings and limits: From the bulk population, abundant clonotypes could contaminate and appear within FACS-sorted repertoires. Clones that expanded after primary vaccination mostly reappeared after the booster (just under 98% CD4, approximately 85% CD8).

Specimen: PBMCs, either bulk or a sorted T-cell subset (CD4+, CD8+, memory, or dextramer-sorted; not recorded which), collected on the day of the yellow fever booster vaccination. The gene calls are TRBV20-1 and TRBJ2-3; D possibly corresponds to TRBD2 (6 bases). This TCR derives from a man aged 18 to 35 who received the YFV17D yellow fever vaccine. The CDR3, as DNA: TGCAGTGCTAGAGTGGACCCGGGGGGCACAGATACGCAGTATTTT. It specifies CSARVDPGGTDTQYF.